The rows below give T cell receptor beta chains drawn from one sample of a study of cytomegalovirus exposure and HLA in healthy donors. Sequencing was performed with immunoSEQ multiplex PCR; in TCRdb, only in-frame clones are kept and a portion is missing. The table shows about 70,000 clones, with nearly 95% occurring only once. Sequenced sample: PBMCs. The receptors were gathered from a man younger than 35 in good health and CMV-seropositive. CDR3s include the opening cysteine and the closing phenylalanine or tryptophan. Each record gives: clone size, D gene, CDR3 length, V gene, J gene, CDR3 DNA, CDR3 protein. The D gene is left open where the match is weak. The size entry is marked missing in some rows and otherwise reads once, few, many or a size class.

>-|TRBD1|13|TRBV6-5|TRBJ1-2
TGTGCCAGCAGGGACAGGGCGAGCTATGGCTACACCTTC
CASRDRASYGYTF
>once|-|15|TRBV7-2|TRBJ1-5
TGTGCCAGCAGCTCACATGGGGCTGGCAATCAGCCCCAGCATTTT
CASSSHGAGNQPQHF
>-|-|15|TRBV6-5|TRBJ2-1
TGTGCCAGCAGTTACGGGCGGGCACGCTACAATGAGCAGTTCTTC
CASSYGRARYNEQFF
>-|TRBD1|12|TRBV30|TRBJ2-7
TGTGCCGGGACAGGGGGCCACTACGAGCAGTACTTC
CAGTGGHYEQYF
>-|TRBD2|14|TRBV19|TRBJ2-3
TGTGCCAGCACCTCTAGCGGGAGTACAGATACGCAGTATTTT
CASTSSGSTDTQYF
>once|-|16|TRBV9|TRBJ1-2
TGTGCCAGCAGCGTGGAGAGCAGAGGGCCAGCCTATGGCTACACCTTC
CASSVESRGPAYGYTF
>-|TRBD2|12|TRBV5-4|TRBJ2-7
TGTGCCAGCAGCCGGGAGGTGGAGGAGCAGTACTTC
CASSREVEEQYF
>once|TRBD1|16|TRBV9|TRBJ2-7
TGTGCCAGCAGCCCCTCGGACAGGGGGAGGGTCAACGAGCAGTACTTC
CASSPSDRGRVNEQYF
>-|TRBD1|14|TRBV5-1|TRBJ1-1
TGCGCCAGCAGCACCCGAGGGGGCGACACTGAAGCTTTCTTT
CASSTRGGDTEAFF
>few|TRBD2|13|TRBV6-1|TRBJ2-1
TGTGCCACCACCTGGACTAGCGGCCCCCGACAGTTCTTC
CATTWTSGPRQFF
>-|-|15|TRBV5-1|TRBJ1-1
TGCGCCAGCAGCTTGGCCGCAGGGAAGGGCACTGAAGCTTTCTTT
CASSLAAGKGTEAFF
>once|TRBD2|15|TRBV7-3|TRBJ2-7
TGTGCCAGCAGCTCTCTAGCGGGTGGGACTTACGAGCAGTACTTC
CASSSLAGGTYEQYF
>-|-|12|TRBV28|TRBJ1-1
TGTGCCAGCAGTACCAATCCAGCTGAAGCTTTCTTT
CASSTNPAEAFF
>-|TRBD2|17|TRBV7-3|TRBJ2-1
TGTGCCAGCAGCTCGCAAGCGGGAGGGCCCTTCTACAATGAGCAGTTCTTC
CASSSQAGGPFYNEQFF
>-|-|14|TRBV7-3|TRBJ2-3
TGTGCCAGCAGCTCAGGGTATGGTCCCAATACGCAGTATTTT
CASSSGYGPNTQYF
>-|-|11|TRBV20-1|TRBJ2-2
TGCAGTGCTAGTCAGGTCGGGGAGCTGTTTTTT
CSASQVGELFF
>-|-|15|TRBV6-5|TRBJ1-5
TGTGCCAGCAGTTACCGGGGGGGATTAAATCAGCCCCAGCATTTT
CASSYRGGLNQPQHF
>-|TRBD1|14|TRBV28|TRBJ2-7
TGTGCCAGCAACATCGGGGACAGAGACTACGAGCAGTACTTC
CASNIGDRDYEQYF
>few|-|15|TRBV28|TRBJ2-3
TGTGCCAGCACCGAAGAGGTGGAAAGCACAGATACGCAGTATTTT
CASTEEVESTDTQYF
>-|TRBD2|17|TRBV7-3|TRBJ2-2
TGTGCCAGCAGCTTAACGTTGTCTAGCGGGAGCGCCGGGGAGCTGTTTTTT
CASSLTLSSGSAGELFF
>-|-|14|TRBV5-8|TRBJ2-1
TGTGCCAGCAGCTTGGGGCAGGGATCCAATGAGCAGTTCTTC
CASSLGQGSNEQFF
>-|-|14|TRBV27|TRBJ2-1
TGTGCCAGCAGTCCACTCTCGGCCTACAATGAGCAGTTCTTC
CASSPLSAYNEQFF
>-|TRBD1|15|TRBV15|TRBJ2-5
TGTGCCACCAGCAGGAGGGCAGGGGGTGTAGAGACCCAGTACTTC
CATSRRAGGVETQYF
>-|-|14|TRBV30|TRBJ2-2
TGTGCCTGGATGAAGGGTGCGGGCACCGGGGAGCTGTTTTTT
CAWMKGAGTGELFF
>-|TRBD2|15|TRBV6-6|TRBJ2-1
TGTGCCAGCAGCCCTAGCGGGATCTCCTACAATGAGCAGTTCTTC
CASSPSGISYNEQFF
>-|TRBD1|16|TRBV27|TRBJ2-5
TGTGCCAGCAGTAGGGGACAGGGGTTTCCCCTAGAGACCCAGTACTTC
CASSRGQGFPLETQYF
>-|-|15|TRBV2|TRBJ2-2
TGTGCCAGCGTGAGGCGGGCGGCCGGTGGCGGGGAGCTGTTTTTT
CASVRRAAGGGELFF
>-|-|15|TRBV28|TRBJ1-1
TGTGCCAGCAGTTTATTATCGGGAGGGGACACTGAAGCTTTCTTT
CASSLLSGGDTEAFF
>once|TRBD2|16|TRBV27|TRBJ2-1
TGTGCCAGCAGTTTGATAGGACTAGCGGTATACAATGAGCAGTTCTTC
CASSLIGLAVYNEQFF